This T cell receptor beta chain was found in a study of early T cells in non-severe SARS-CoV-2 infection (dated by TCRdb to the early 2020s). The study in broad terms: Because TCR sequencing relied on bulk RNA taken from unsorted whole blood, pairing of alpha and beta chains was not possible.

Set within a cohort of healthcare workers in London, UK, this nested case-control study involved weekly PCR testing of nasopharyngeal swabs along with blood sampling. Healthcare workers were enrolled in the week of the UK lockdown, from 23 to 31 March 2020, and were followed every week for up to about 16 weeks. Receptors were amplified or captured by 5' RACE. Sequencing used a NextSeq 500. The TCR library protocol attached unique molecular identifiers to individual cDNA molecules to correct for sequencing error and PCR bias. Both TCR alpha and beta chains were sequenced, and tight co-correlation was observed between alpha and beta sequence abundances in each sample. The study's processing was this. Decombinator V4 was used to annotate the V gene, J gene and CDR3 of the TCR sequences. TCRs were defined as expanded if a significant change between any two time points was detected under a Poisson model with p below 0.0001. TCR abundances were normalised to the total number of TCRs sequenced in each sample and reported as counts per million. MAIT TCRs were defined by TRAV1-2 paired with TRAJ12, TRAJ20 or TRAJ33, and iNKT TCRs by TRAV10 paired with TRAJ18. VDJdb, accessed 1 November 2021, was searched for CMV, EBV and SARS-CoV-2 annotated TCRs, with TCRs annotated for multiple antigens excluded. The public sequencing data were trimmed at Q25 with fastp and processed into clonotypes with MiXCR by TCRdb, which kept only in-frame beta chains. Each CDR3 protein appears once, grouped with its most common genes and DNA. The V and J calls and clone size are TCRdb's, not the authors'. For this sample the table gives some 25,000 distinct CDR3 sequences, of which 5.5% were detected only once. The ten most abundant clones make up roughly 2.5% of the sample.

CDR1 and CDR2 were assigned from the germline V gene (reference sequence) as LGHDT and YNNKEL. Including the terminal cysteine and phenylalanine, the CDR3 comprises 18 residues. Just CDR3 DNA is preserved here, 54 bases in frame from base 1. From V the trimming removes 4 bases and from J it removes 4 bases, while the gene matches leave 10 bases of the junction unaccounted for. About this clonotype itself: Its antigen remains unidentified. There are no base qualities to consult, and no much larger clone falls within one base.

The investigation overall reported the following: VDJdb matching was skewed toward anti-spike CD8 responses and likely underestimated virus-specific expansions by missing private and CD4 specificities.

The sequencing sample was made of whole blood. The receptor chain draws on TRBV3-1 and TRBJ2-1; the junction holds 13 bases that match TRBD2. The origin of this receptor is an adult who was a healthcare worker with PCR-confirmed SARS-CoV-2 infection or an uninfected control (not recorded which). The nucleotide sequence is TGTGCCAGCAGCCGCGGACGGACTAGCGGGGGCCCGTACAATGAGCAGTTCTTC. Translated, this is CASSRGRTSGGPYNEQFF.